This T cell receptor beta chain is drawn from a study of blood T cell repertoires in COVID-19 (dated by TCRdb to about 2020). Background on the whole study: Samples covering the acute and convalescent phases of COVID-19 were provided by collaborators in the United States, Italy and Spain. Deeply sampled blood TCRbeta repertoires from subjects exposed to, actively infected with, or recovered from COVID-19 were included in the dataset. Where available, HLA class I and class II types were obtained from metadata supplied by the sample provider rather than from assay-based typing. The sample metadata nearly always contained a de-identified subject ID, COVID-19 status, age in years and sex. The samples were drawn from the first 160 participants of the ongoing ImmuneRACE study and from about 1,200 subjects provided by 6 global collaborators. The prospective study material was composed of cDNA or gDNA derived from T cells, B-cell-depleted T cells, or PBMCs. The repertoires were released in a freely available public database meant as a resource for research on the immune response to SARS-CoV-2.

TCRbeta CDR3 regions were amplified from genomic DNA using the immunoSEQ Assay, a bias-controlled multiplex PCR. The source study handled its data this way. Nucleated cell counts per sample were estimated from amplification of reference gene primers within the assay. To quantify the absolute abundance of each unique TCRbeta CDR3 rearrangement, sequence reads were collapsed and filtered. Productive Simpson clonality was computed per sample as the square root of Simpson's diversity index over productive rearrangements. Sourced from immuneACCESS, this table was stored by TCRdb with only in-frame sequences that have V and J called. A share of the clones is absent; for the studies checked, an unresolved V gene accounts for under half, and the remainder has no known explanation. That table furnishes V, J and clone size, whereas the DNA furnished D and trimming. This sample holds 150,000 to 200,000 clones; 89% were observed only once. Roughly 6.7% of the sample lies in the top ten.

As for this clone: Its antigen target is currently unknown. Per-base quality was not reported, and no clone a single base away is much larger than it.

Points the paper makes about the study in general: How much clinical and demographic metadata was included differed by source and by participant, and the metadata was provided uncurated.

Trimming costs V 2 bases and J 3 bases, and their ends lie 14 bases apart. From cysteine to phenylalanine, the CDR3 is 15 amino acids long. Only the CDR3 DNA stays, 45 bases, in frame from base 1. The germline V gene encodes CDR1 SGHTA and CDR2 FQGNSA. Whole blood was collected in K2EDTA tubes by collaborating institutions according to the institutions' own protocols. For TCRbeta analysis, collaborators shipped samples in one of three forms: frozen whole blood, isolated PBMCs, or DNA extracted from either of those sample types. Recombination joined TRBV7-2 with TRBJ2-7; TRBD1 could be the D gene, as 6 bases match. Sequencing was performed on peripheral blood. This sequence originates from a man aged 35-49 years with acute or convalescent COVID-19. The nucleotide sequence reads as follows: TGTGCCAGCAGCTTAACAGGGTCCAGCATCTACGAGCAGTACTTC. The resulting protein is CASSLTGSSIYEQYF.